Each of the 13 T cell receptor beta chains below was sequenced from the same sample in a study of cytomegalovirus exposure and HLA in healthy donors. TCRdb's copy holds only in-frame clones and misses some; the assay was immunoSEQ multiplex PCR. The profile covers about 360,000 clones, with roughly 85% appearing a single time and roughly 0.83% taken by the ten largest. Sequencing was done on a sample of PBMCs. These receptors came from a young woman in good health and CMV-seronegative.

The rearrangement uses TRBV4-1 and TRBJ2-7, with D perhaps matching TRBD2 (6 bases). Germline CDR1 reads MGHRA; CDR2 reads YSYEKL. Trimming took off 4 bases at V and 0 bases at J, with 13 bases between the two ends. The CDR3 has 15 amino acids. The CDR3 protein is CASSLGDSYSYEQYF. The CDR3 bases are TGCGCCAGCAGCCTAGGGGACTCCTACTCCTACGAGCAGTACTTC.

This clone appeared once. The same CDR3 is also encoded by other DNA sequences in this sample. The chain links TRBV10-3 to TRBJ2-7, with D perhaps TRBD1 (6 bases). Per germline, CDR1 ENHRY and CDR2 SYGVKD. The V end was cut by 0 bases, the J end by 2 bases, with 8 bases between. The CDR3 has 14 residues. CDR3 DNA sequence: TGTGCCATCAGTGAGTCAACAGGGCCCTACGAGCAGTACTTC. It specifies CAISESTGPYEQYF.

The rearrangement uses TRBV29-1 and TRBJ2-3; 8 nucleotides agree with TRBD2. The germline CDR1 and CDR2 sequences are SQVTM and ANQGSEA. The CDR3 extends over 17 amino acids. V was pared by 0 bases and J by 2 bases, with 10 bases of the junction left unmatched. CDR3 amino acids: CSVEDMGLVGLTDTQYF. The CDR3 coding sequence is TGCAGCGTTGAAGATATGGGACTAGTGGGACTCACAGATACGCAGTATTTT.

V gene TRBV27 combines with J gene TRBJ2-1; D is possibly TRBD1 (5 bases). This CDR3 is built from 15 residues. With 6 bases removed from V and 1 base from J, the gap between germline ends came to 13 bases. The germline CDR1 and CDR2 sequences are MNHEY and SMNVEV (reference sequence). CDR3 bases: TGTGCCAGCAGCATGAAGGACACTTCCTACAATGAGCAGTTCTTC. This sequence encodes CASSMKDTSYNEQFF.

The chain combines TRBV2 with TRBJ1-5; weak D call: TRBD1 (6 bases). Germline CDR1 reads SNHLY; CDR2 reads FYNNEI. The V end was cut by 5 bases, the J end by 6 bases, with 17 bases between. CDR3 length equals 15 residues. The CDR3 region is CASSPGQVATQPQHF. In DNA form, the CDR3 reads TGTGCCAGCAGTCCGGGACAAGTGGCTACTCAGCCCCAGCATTTT.

The chain employs TRBV2 and TRBJ2-5; 9 nucleotides match TRBD2. This CDR3 region has 13 residues. Germline loops: CDR1 SNHLY, CDR2 FYNNEI. V gave up 5 bases and J gave up 7 bases; unmatched junction bases: 5. The DNA of the CDR3 is TGTGCCAGCAGTCAGCGGGGGGCGGGGACCCAGTACTTC. It translates to CASSQRGAGTQYF. Together with reference TRBV2 and TRBJ2-5, the CDR3 gives the full variable domain: EPEVTQTPSHQVTQMGQEVILRCVPISNHLYFYWYRQILGQKVEFLVSFYNNEISEKSEIFDDQFSVERPDGSNFTLKIRSTKLEDSAMYFCASSQRGAGTQYFGPGTRLLVL.

The count of this clone is one. The V call is TRBV2, the J call TRBJ2-3, with 8 bases lining up with TRBD2. This CDR3 region has 14 residues. Germline V CDR1 and CDR2: SNHLY, FYNNEI. Trimming cost V 6 bases and J 4 bases; bases outside gene matches: 6. CDR3 sequence: CASRGGLVPDTQYF. Written as DNA, the CDR3 is TGTGCCAGCAGGGGGGGACTAGTTCCAGATACGCAGTATTTT.

The V and J genes are TRBV5-1 and TRBJ2-5, with a tentative D call TRBD1 (5 bases). The closer fit of TRBJ2-7 to the DNA end suggests the J call may be wrong. This CDR3 is 12 amino acids long. CDR1 is SGHRS and CDR2 is YFSETQ in the germline V gene. The CDR3 sequence is CASSSTVYEQYF. As DNA, the CDR3 is TGCGCCAGCAGCTCGACAGTCTACGAGCAGTACTTC.

The chain employs TRBV5-1 and TRBJ1-1, with unresolved D. This CDR3 region has 12 residues. Between the trimmed V and J ends, which lost 3 bases and 0 bases, there was a span of 3 bases. CDR1 and CDR2 (germline): SGHRS, YFSETQ. The CDR3 sequence: CASSSMNTEAFF. CDR3 in DNA: TGCGCCAGCAGCTCCATGAACACTGAAGCTTTCTTT. Together with reference TRBV5-1 and TRBJ1-1, the CDR3 gives the full variable domain: KAGVTQTPRYLIKTRGQQVTLSCSPISGHRSVSWYQQTPGQGLQFLFEYFSETQRNKGNFPGRFSGRQFSNSRSEMNVSTLELGDSALYLCASSSMNTEAFFGQGTRLTVV.

This clone showed up just a few times. The chain combines TRBV7-3 with TRBJ2-2, with 11 bases that match TRBD2. The V gene end was trimmed by 5 bases and the J gene end by 1 base; junction bases not matched to a gene: 6. CDR3 length: 17 amino acids. In germline, CDR1 is SGHTA, CDR2 FQGTGA. CDR3 in amino acids: CASSPTGLAGNTGELFF. CDR3 nucleotides: TGTGCCAGCAGCCCTACCGGACTAGCGGGGAACACCGGGGAGCTGTTTTTT.

The table lists this clone with a count of one. The gene calls are TRBV9 and TRBJ2-5, with D unresolved. The V and J ends lost 4 bases and 5 bases respectively, with 12 bases between them. CDR1 is SGDLS, CDR2 YYNGEE, per germline. CDR3 length: 13 amino acids. CDR3 region: CASSPEISETQYF. The CDR3 bases are TGTGCCAGCAGCCCGGAGATTTCGGAGACCCAGTACTTC.

V gene TRBV10-2 combines with J gene TRBJ1-1; the D gene is possibly TRBD1 (6 bases). Trimming stripped 6 bases from V and 0 bases from J, with 20 bases between. This CDR3 region has 17 residues. Germline values: CDR1 WSHSY, CDR2 SAAADI. Here the CDR3 DNA reads TGCGCCAGCAGGGGGACGGGACAAGGCCGACTGAACACTGAAGCTTTCTTT. Protein product: CASRGTGQGRLNTEAFF.

The chain links TRBV6-6 to TRBJ2-5, with 10 bases identical to TRBD2. Unmatched junction bases numbered 7, after V lost 6 bases and J lost 3 bases. Germline V lookup: CDR1 MNHNY, CDR2 SVGAGI (reference sequence). The CDR3 has 15 residues. The CDR3 DNA reads as TGTGCCAGCAGCCGTCGGACTAGCGGAAAAGAGACCCAGTACTTC. Residues: CASSRRTSGKETQYF.